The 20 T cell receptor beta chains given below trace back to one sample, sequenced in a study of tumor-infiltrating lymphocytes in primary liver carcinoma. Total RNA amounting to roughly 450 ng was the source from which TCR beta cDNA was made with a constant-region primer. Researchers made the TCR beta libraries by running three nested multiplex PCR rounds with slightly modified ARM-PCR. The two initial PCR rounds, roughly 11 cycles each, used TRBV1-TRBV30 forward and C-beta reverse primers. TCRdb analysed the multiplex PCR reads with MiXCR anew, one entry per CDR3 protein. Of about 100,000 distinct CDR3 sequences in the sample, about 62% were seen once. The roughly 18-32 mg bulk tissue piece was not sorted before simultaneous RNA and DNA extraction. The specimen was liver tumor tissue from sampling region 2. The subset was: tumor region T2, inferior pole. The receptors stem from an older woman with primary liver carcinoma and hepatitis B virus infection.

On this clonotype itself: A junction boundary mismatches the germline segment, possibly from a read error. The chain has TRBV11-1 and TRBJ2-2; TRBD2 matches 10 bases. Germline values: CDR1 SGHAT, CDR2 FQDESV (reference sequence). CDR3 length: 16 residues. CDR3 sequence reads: CANSPLRAGGAGELFF. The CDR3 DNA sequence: TGTGCCAACAGCCCCTTAAGAGCGGGAGGGGCCGGGGAGCTGTTTTTT.

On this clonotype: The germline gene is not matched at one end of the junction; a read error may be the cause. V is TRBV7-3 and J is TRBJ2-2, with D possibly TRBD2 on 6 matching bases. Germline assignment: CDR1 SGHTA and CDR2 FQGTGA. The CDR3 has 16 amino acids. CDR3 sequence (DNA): TGTGACAGCAGCTTAATTGCCGCGGCGGGGAAAGGGGAGCTGTCTTTT. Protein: CDSSLIAAAGKGELSF. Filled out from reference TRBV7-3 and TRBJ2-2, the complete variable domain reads GAGVSQTPSNKVTEKGKYVELRCDPISGHTALYWYRQSLGQGPEFLIYFQGTGAADDSGLPNDRFFAVRPEGSVSTLKIQRTERGDSAVYLCDSSLIAAAGKGELSFGEGSRLTVL.

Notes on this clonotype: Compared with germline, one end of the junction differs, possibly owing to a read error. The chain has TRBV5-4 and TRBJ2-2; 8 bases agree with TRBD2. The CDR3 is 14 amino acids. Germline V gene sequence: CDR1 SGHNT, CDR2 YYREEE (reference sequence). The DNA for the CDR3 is TGCGCCAACAGCGGGGGACAGAACACCGGGGAGCTGTTTTTT. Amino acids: CANSGGQNTGELFF.

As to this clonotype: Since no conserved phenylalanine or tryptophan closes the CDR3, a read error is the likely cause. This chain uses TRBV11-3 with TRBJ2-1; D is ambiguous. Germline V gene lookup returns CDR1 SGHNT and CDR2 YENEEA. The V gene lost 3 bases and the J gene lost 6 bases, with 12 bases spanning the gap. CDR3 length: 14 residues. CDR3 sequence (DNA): TGTGCCAGCAGCTTCCCCTCAGTTGGCAATGAGCAGTTCATC. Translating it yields CASSFPSVGNEQFI.

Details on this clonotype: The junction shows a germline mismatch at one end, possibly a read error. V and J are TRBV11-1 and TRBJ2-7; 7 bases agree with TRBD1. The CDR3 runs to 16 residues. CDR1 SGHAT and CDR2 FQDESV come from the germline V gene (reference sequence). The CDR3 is CASSFTPTGALYEQYF. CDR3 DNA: TGTGCCAGTAGCTTCACGCCCACAGGGGCCCTTTACGAGCAGTACTTC.

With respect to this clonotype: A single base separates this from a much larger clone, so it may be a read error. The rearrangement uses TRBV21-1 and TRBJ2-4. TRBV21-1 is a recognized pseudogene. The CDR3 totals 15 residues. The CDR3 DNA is TGTGCCAGCAGCAAACCAGTTCTAGTCAAAAACATTCAGTACTTC. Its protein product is CASSKPVLVKNIQYF.

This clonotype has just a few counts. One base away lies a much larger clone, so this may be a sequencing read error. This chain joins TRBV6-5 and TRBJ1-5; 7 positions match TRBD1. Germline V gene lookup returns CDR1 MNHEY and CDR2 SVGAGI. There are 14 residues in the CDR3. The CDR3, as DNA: TGTGTCAGCAGTAGGGGACAGAGCAATCAGCCCCAGCATTTT. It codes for CVSSRGQSNQPQHF.

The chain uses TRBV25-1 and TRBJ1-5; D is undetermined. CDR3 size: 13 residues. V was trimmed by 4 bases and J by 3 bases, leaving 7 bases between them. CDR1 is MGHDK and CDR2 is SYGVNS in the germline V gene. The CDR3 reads CASSVETNQPQHF. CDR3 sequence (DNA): TGTGCCAGCAGTGTGGAGACCAATCAGCCCCAGCATTTT.

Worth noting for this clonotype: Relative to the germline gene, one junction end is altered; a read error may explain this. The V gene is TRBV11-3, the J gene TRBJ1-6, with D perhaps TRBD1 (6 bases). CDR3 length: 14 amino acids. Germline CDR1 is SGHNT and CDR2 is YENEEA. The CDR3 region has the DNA TGTGTCAGCAGCTTAGGACAGCATAATTCACCCCTCCACTTT. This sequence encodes CVSSLGQHNSPLHF.

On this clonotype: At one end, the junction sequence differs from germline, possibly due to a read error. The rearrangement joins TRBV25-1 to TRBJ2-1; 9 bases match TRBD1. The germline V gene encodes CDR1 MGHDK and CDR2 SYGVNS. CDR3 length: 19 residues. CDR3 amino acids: CASSGTGQGGLESYIEQSF. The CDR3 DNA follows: TGTGCCAGCAGTGGTACGGGACAGGGCGGACTAGAATCCTACATTGAGCAGTCCTTC.

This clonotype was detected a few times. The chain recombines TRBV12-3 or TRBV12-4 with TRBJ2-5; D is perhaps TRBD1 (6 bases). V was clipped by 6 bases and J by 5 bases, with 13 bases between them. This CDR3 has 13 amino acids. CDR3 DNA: TGTGCCAGCAGGAAACAGGGAAGGGAGACCCAGTACTTC. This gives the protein CASRKQGRETQYF.

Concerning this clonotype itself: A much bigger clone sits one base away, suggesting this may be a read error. CDR3 DNA sequence: TGTGCCAGCAGTAAGCTGCGGAGTACGGAAAACGAGCAGTACTTC. Translating gives CASSKLRSTENEQYF. J is TRBJ2-7 and V is TRBV28, with D unresolved. The CDR3 covers 15 residues. Germline V CDR1 and CDR2: MDHEN, SYDVKM. Trimming took 5 bases from V and 5 from J, leaving 19 bases between them. Looking up the rest from reference TRBV28 and TRBJ2-7 gives the full variable domain: DVKVTQSSRYLVKRTGEKVFLECVQDMDHENMFWYRQDPGLGLRLIYFSYDVKMKEKGDIPEGYSVSREKKERFSLILESASTNQTSMYLCASSKLRSTENEQYFGPGTRLTVT.

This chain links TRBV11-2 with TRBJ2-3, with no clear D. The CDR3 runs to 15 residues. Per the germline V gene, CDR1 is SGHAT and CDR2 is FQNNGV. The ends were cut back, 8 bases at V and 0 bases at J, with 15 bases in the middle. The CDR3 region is CASPELASSTDTQYF. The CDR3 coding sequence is TGTGCCAGCCCAGAACTTGCTTCTAGCACAGATACGCAGTATTTT.

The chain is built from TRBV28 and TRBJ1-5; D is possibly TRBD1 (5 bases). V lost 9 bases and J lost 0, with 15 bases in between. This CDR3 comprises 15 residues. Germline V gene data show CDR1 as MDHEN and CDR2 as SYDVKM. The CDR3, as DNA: TGTGCCAGTTGGTTTTCAAGGGGTAGCAATCAGCCCCAGCATTTT. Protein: CASWFSRGSNQPQHF.

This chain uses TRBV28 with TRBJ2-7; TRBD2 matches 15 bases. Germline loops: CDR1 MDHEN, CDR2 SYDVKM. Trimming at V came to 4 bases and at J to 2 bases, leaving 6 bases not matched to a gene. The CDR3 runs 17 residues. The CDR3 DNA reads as TGTGCCAGCAGTTCGCCCCGGACTAGCGGGAGGGCCTACGAGCAGTACTTC. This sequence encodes CASSSPRTSGRAYEQYF.

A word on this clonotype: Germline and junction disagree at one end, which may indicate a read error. CDR3 nucleotides: TGTGCCAGCAGCATAGAAAGGACTGGGGAGCTCTTTTTT. Amino acids: CASSIERTGELFF. The chain carries TRBV11-2 and TRBJ2-2, with D perhaps matching TRBD2 (5 bases). CDR3 size: 13 residues. Germline CDR1 and CDR2: SGHAT and FQNNGV.

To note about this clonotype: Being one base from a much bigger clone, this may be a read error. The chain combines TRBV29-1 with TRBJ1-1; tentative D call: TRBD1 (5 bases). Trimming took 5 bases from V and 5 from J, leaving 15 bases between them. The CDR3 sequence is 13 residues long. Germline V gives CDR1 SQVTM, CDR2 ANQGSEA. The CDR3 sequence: CSVPKAGRTEAFF. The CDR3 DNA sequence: TGCAGCGTTCCTAAGGCAGGGCGTACTGAAGCTTTCTTT.

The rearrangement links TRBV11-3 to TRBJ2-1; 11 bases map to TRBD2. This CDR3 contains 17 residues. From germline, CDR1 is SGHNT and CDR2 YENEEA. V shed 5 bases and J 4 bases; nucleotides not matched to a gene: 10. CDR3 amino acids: CASSPGTSGCQYNEQFF. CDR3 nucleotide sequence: TGTGCCAGCAGCCCCGGGACTAGCGGATGCCAATACAATGAGCAGTTCTTC.

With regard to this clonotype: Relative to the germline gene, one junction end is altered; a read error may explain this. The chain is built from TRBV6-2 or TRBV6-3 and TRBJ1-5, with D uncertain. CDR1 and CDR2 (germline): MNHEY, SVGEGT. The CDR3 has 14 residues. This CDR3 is CANSYGGSNQPHHF. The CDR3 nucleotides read TGTGCCAACAGTTACGGCGGTAGCAATCAGCCCCATCATTTT.

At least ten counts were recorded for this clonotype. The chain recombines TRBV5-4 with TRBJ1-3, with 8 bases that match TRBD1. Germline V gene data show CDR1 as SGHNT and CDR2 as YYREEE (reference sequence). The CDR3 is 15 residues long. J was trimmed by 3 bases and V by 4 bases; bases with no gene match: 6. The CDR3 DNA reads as TGTGCCAGCAGCCCGGACAGGGTGGTTGGAAACACCATATATTTT. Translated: CASSPDRVVGNTIYF.